These 29 T cell receptor beta chains were sequenced from one sample in a study of early T cells in non-severe SARS-CoV-2 infection (dated by TCRdb to the early 2020s). Libraries were made using 5' RACE. Sequencer: NextSeq 500. TCRdb applied fastp at Q25 and MiXCR to the public reads, then kept only in-frame beta chains. Every distinct CDR3 protein forms one entry, paired with its most common genes and DNA. A total of roughly 80,000 distinct CDR3 sequences appear in this sample, 10% to 12% of them only once. The top ten clones comprise 12% of the sample. This material consisted of whole blood, taken at baseline. The receptors were gathered from an adult who was a healthcare worker with PCR-confirmed SARS-CoV-2 infection or an uninfected control (not recorded which).

CDR3 in DNA: TGTGCCAGCAGTTATAGTACCGGGGAGCTGTTTTTT. Translating it yields CASSYSTGELFF. The chain employs TRBV6-5 and TRBJ2-2; D is unclear. The ends were cut back, 3 bases at V and 5 bases at J, with 4 bases in the middle. The CDR3 runs 12 residues. Looked up from germline, CDR1 is MNHEY and CDR2 is SVGAGI.

The chain recombines TRBV28 with TRBJ2-3; D remains ambiguous. V shed 7 bases and J shed 6 bases, with 14 bases lying between them. This CDR3 spans 13 amino acids. The germline gives CDR1 MDHEN, CDR2 SYDVKM. CDR3 protein: CASKSPGRDTQYF. The CDR3 nucleotides are TGTGCCAGCAAATCCCCCGGGCGGGATACGCAGTATTTT.

This clonotype was recorded many times. The rearrangement uses TRBV6-5 and TRBJ1-1; D possibly corresponds to TRBD1 (5 bases). V gave up 5 bases and J gave up 4 bases, with 8 bases separating them. The CDR3 contains 12 residues. Germline V gene sequence: CDR1 MNHEY, CDR2 SVGAGI. CDR3 sequence: CASSRGPTEAFF. The CDR3 coding sequence is TGTGCCAGCAGTAGGGGTCCCACTGAAGCTTTCTTT.

This clonotype appeared once. V and J are TRBV7-2 and TRBJ1-1; 8 positions match TRBD1. CDR1 and CDR2 from the germline V gene are SGHTA and FQGNSA. The CDR3 spans 13 residues. The ends lost 2 bases at V and 4 bases at J; junction bases unmatched: 0. The CDR3: CASSLQGATEAFF. The DNA of the CDR3 is TGTGCCAGCAGCTTACAGGGGGCCACTGAAGCTTTCTTT.

J is TRBJ2-7 and V is TRBV29-1, with no clear D. Germline CDR1 SQVTM, CDR2 ANQGSEA. V lost 6 bases to trimming and J lost 6 bases, with 6 bases between them. This CDR3 comprises 9 residues. CDR3 coding DNA: TGCAGCGTATATTTCGAGCAGTACTTC. It translates to CSVYFEQYF.

V and J are TRBV21-1 and TRBJ1-3; the table's D gene call, TRBD1, was not cross checked with the DNA. TRBV21-1 is listed as a pseudogene. The CDR3 covers 19 residues. The CDR3 spells CASSNPPNGTGTNGNTIYF. Here the CDR3 DNA reads TGTGCCAGCAGCAATCCGCCGAATGGGACCGGGACAAACGGAAACACCATATATTTT.

At least ten counts were recorded for this clonotype. The chain has TRBV5-1 and TRBJ2-6; a weak D match, TRBD1 (5 bases). The CDR3 has 17 residues. Trimming shortened V by 5 bases and J by 2 bases, and 17 bases separated the two germline ends. Germline V gives CDR1 SGHRS, CDR2 YFSETQ. CDR3 amino acids: CASSREGAGTGANVLTF. DNA for the CDR3: TGCGCCAGCAGTAGGGAAGGGGCAGGGACTGGGGCCAACGTCCTGACTTTC.

This clonotype came up many times. The chain links TRBV20-1 to TRBJ2-5; 13 nucleotides line up with TRBD2. This CDR3 has 14 amino acids. Per the germline V gene, CDR1 is DFQATT and CDR2 is SNEGSKA (reference sequence). The V segment lost 8 bases and the J segment 2 bases; nucleotides outside the gene matches: 5. Here the CDR3 reads CSTPGLAGQETQYF. DNA for the CDR3: TGCAGTACGCCGGGACTAGCGGGGCAAGAGACCCAGTACTTC.

This clonotype was seen more than once but under ten times. CDR3: CSARDLRASGGPTDTQYF. The CDR3 coding sequence is TGCAGTGCTAGAGATCTCCGAGCTAGCGGGGGGCCCACAGATACGCAGTATTTT. This chain uses TRBV20-1 with TRBJ2-3, with 11 bases aligning to TRBD2. V was pared by 0 bases and J by 2 bases, with 10 bases of the junction left unmatched. The germline V gene has CDR1 DFQATT and CDR2 SNEGSKA (reference sequence). The CDR3 covers 18 residues.

This clonotype was found many times. The chain uses TRBV9 and TRBJ1-2, with D possibly matching TRBD1 (6 bases). The V end lost 0 bases, the J end lost 3 bases, and 12 bases lay between the germline ends. Per germline, CDR1 SGDLS and CDR2 YYNGEE. This CDR3 spans 15 amino acids. CDR3 nucleotides: TGTGCCAGCAGCGTAGCGGGGGGGCAGGACTATGGCTACACCTTC. This gives the protein CASSVAGGQDYGYTF.

In its sample, this clonotype was seen many times. J is TRBJ2-3 and V is TRBV7-9, with a possible D match to TRBD2 (6 bases). CDR1 SEHNR and CDR2 FQNEAQ come from the germline V gene (reference sequence). This CDR3 region has 15 residues. V shed 3 bases and J shed 0 bases, with 10 bases lying between them. The CDR3 spells CASSLGGRSTDTQYF. The CDR3 bases are TGTGCCAGCAGCTTGGGAGGACGGAGCACAGATACGCAGTATTTT. The full variable domain, with the rest looked up from reference TRBV7-9 and TRBJ2-3, is DTGVSQNPRHKITKRGQNVTFRCDPISEHNRLYWYRQTLGQGPEFLTYFQNEAQLEKSRLLSDRFSAERPKGSFSTLEIQRTEQGDSAMYLCASSLGGRSTDTQYFGPGTRLTVL.

This clonotype came up many times. This chain joins TRBV4-2 and TRBJ1-3; 9 bases match TRBD1. The CDR3 is 16 amino acids. Germline loops: CDR1 LGHNA, CDR2 YNFKEQ. Germline trimming cut 2 bases from V and 3 bases from J; bases unmatched to any gene: 5. The CDR3: CASSQTTGGYGNTIYF. Here the CDR3 DNA reads TGTGCCAGCAGCCAAACCACAGGGGGCTATGGAAACACCATATATTTT.

This clonotype was seen at least ten times. The chain links TRBV7-9 to TRBJ2-7, with D perhaps matching TRBD2 (6 bases). CDR1 is SEHNR, CDR2 FQNEAQ, per germline (reference sequence). The CDR3 extends over 15 amino acids. Between the trimmed V and J ends, which lost 5 bases and 0 bases, there was a span of 14 bases. CDR3 nucleotide sequence: TGTGCCAGCAGCGGGAGGTCGGGGAGCTCCTACGAGCAGTACTTC. It yields the protein CASSGRSGSSYEQYF.

Only a few counts were recorded for this clonotype. The chain uses TRBV20-1 and TRBJ2-7; 11 positions match TRBD2. Germline values: CDR1 DFQATT, CDR2 SNEGSKA (reference sequence). V lost 5 bases, J lost 2 bases, and 8 bases stayed unmatched. There are 15 residues in the CDR3. In nucleotides, the CDR3 is TGCAGTGCTCCGAACCTAGCGGGGGGTCCCTACGAGCAGTACTTC. This codes for CSAPNLAGGPYEQYF.

The V call is TRBV29-1, the J call TRBJ2-5; 7 positions match TRBD1. V lost 4 bases and J lost 4; bases outside the gene matches: 12. Germline CDR1 SQVTM, CDR2 ANQGSEA. There are 15 residues in the CDR3. CDR3 region: CSVARGTAAGETQYF. The CDR3 nucleotides are TGCAGCGTTGCTCGTGGGACAGCGGCGGGAGAGACCCAGTACTTC.

This clonotype was seen at least ten times. V and J are TRBV19 and TRBJ1-4, with D possibly matching TRBD1 (5 bases). The V and J ends lost 3 bases and 7 bases respectively, with 18 bases between them. The CDR3 has 16 amino acids. Per germline, CDR1 LNHDA and CDR2 SQIVND (reference sequence). DNA of the CDR3: TGTGCCAGTAGTATCCCTCGGGACCCCCCGGGTGAAAAACTGTTTTTT. Protein product: CASSIPRDPPGEKLFF.

A few counts support this clonotype. The chain employs TRBV28 and TRBJ1-6; no definite D call. Germline V lookup: CDR1 MDHEN, CDR2 SYDVKM. CDR3 length: 14 residues. Deletions cut 1 base from V and 6 bases from J, with 7 bases between. The CDR3 DNA follows: TGTGCCAGCAGTTTATCAAACTTTAATTCACCCCTCCACTTT. This codes for CASSLSNFNSPLHF.

This sequence joins TRBV11-2 and TRBJ2-3; D might be TRBD1 (6 bases). CDR1 SGHAT and CDR2 FQNNGV come from the germline V gene. The CDR3 extends over 16 amino acids. Trimming cost V 5 bases and J 3 bases, with 18 bases left between them. The CDR3, as DNA: TGTGCCAGCAGCCTGGCGACCCAAAGGGGGACAGATACGCAGTATTTT. Translation: CASSLATQRGTDTQYF.

The table lists this clonotype with a few counts. V gene TRBV29-1 combines with J gene TRBJ1-1, with D perhaps matching TRBD1 (6 bases). The V and J ends lost 5 bases and 0 bases respectively, with 10 bases between them. This CDR3 spans 13 amino acids. Germline lookup yields CDR1 SQVTM and CDR2 ANQGSEA. CDR3 sequence (DNA): TGCAGCGTTAACAGGGATTTGAACACTGAAGCTTTCTTT. Its translation is CSVNRDLNTEAFF.

This clonotype occurred many times. The chain joins TRBV12-3 or TRBV12-4 to TRBJ2-1; weak D call: TRBD2 (5 bases). Trimming left V 7 bases short and J 6 bases short, with 13 bases between. This CDR3 comprises 13 residues. The DNA of the CDR3 is TGTGCCAGCACCAAAGAGGGCCCCAATGAGCAGTTCTTC. Protein sequence: CASTKEGPNEQFF.

This clonotype was picked up many times. The chain employs TRBV11-1 and TRBJ2-1; possibly TRBD2 for D (5 bases). V lost 4 bases, J lost 8 bases, and 15 bases lay in between. Germline V gene data show CDR1 as SGHAT and CDR2 as FQDESV (reference sequence). The CDR3 loop spans 14 amino acids. The CDR3 DNA follows: TGTGCCAGCAGCTCCCGTCGGTTCGGGGATGAGCAGTTCTTC. It specifies CASSSRRFGDEQFF.

This sequence joins TRBV29-1 and TRBJ2-1; D unclear. The V gene lost 3 bases and the J gene lost 3 bases, with 12 bases spanning the gap. This CDR3 has 14 residues. CDR1 is SQVTM and CDR2 is ANQGSEA in the germline V gene. The CDR3 sequence is CSVDTEIYYNEQFF. The CDR3 DNA reads as TGCAGCGTTGATACAGAGATATACTACAATGAGCAGTTCTTC.

This clonotype has only a few counts. This chain links TRBV7-2 with TRBJ2-5; D tentatively reads TRBD1 or TRBD2 (5 bases each). The length of the CDR3 is 13 residues. The V end was cut by 5 bases, the J end by 4 bases, with 11 bases between. CDR1 is SGHTA and CDR2 is FQGNSA in the germline V gene. CDR3 in DNA: TGTGCCAGCAGCCCCTTGGGGGTAGAGACCCAGTACTTC. It encodes CASSPLGVETQYF.

The sample holds one count of this clonotype. This chain connects TRBV7-9 to TRBJ2-1; TRBD2 agrees at 10 bases. The CDR3 loop spans 15 amino acids. Looked up from germline, CDR1 is SEHNR and CDR2 is FQNEAQ (reference sequence). Trimming cost V 7 bases and J 8 bases; bases outside gene matches: 11. The CDR3 is CASTRDGTSVDEQFF. The CDR3 DNA reads TGTGCCAGCACCCGGGACGGGACTAGCGTCGATGAGCAGTTCTTC.

The chain has TRBV29-1 and TRBJ2-1; tentative D call: TRBD2 (6 bases). Germline V gene data show CDR1 as SQVTM and CDR2 as ANQGSEA. The CDR3 is 12 amino acids. Between the trimmed V and J ends, which lost 7 bases and 2 bases, there was a span of 9 bases. The CDR3 bases are TGCAGCGCCGGGGGAGCCTACAATGAGCAGTTCTTC. Translation: CSAGGAYNEQFF.

In its sample, this clonotype was seen a few times. The chain couples TRBV28 to TRBJ2-1; D unresolved. The CDR3 totals 13 residues. Deletions cut 7 bases from V and 0 bases from J, with 7 bases between. Per the germline V gene, CDR1 is MDHEN and CDR2 is SYDVKM. The CDR3 here is CASTRFSYNEQFF. The CDR3 bases are TGTGCCAGCACTAGATTCTCCTACAATGAGCAGTTCTTC.

The chain joins TRBV28 to TRBJ2-7, with D hard to call. The CDR3 contains 12 residues. Between the trimmed V and J ends, which lost 3 bases and 6 bases, there was a span of 9 bases. Germline lookup yields CDR1 MDHEN and CDR2 SYDVKM. The CDR3 spells CASSFLTGEQYF. In DNA form, the CDR3 reads TGTGCCAGCAGTTTCTTGACCGGCGAGCAGTACTTC. The full variable domain, in which reference TRBV28 and TRBJ2-7 provide the parts outside the CDR3, is DVKVTQSSRYLVKRTGEKVFLECVQDMDHENMFWYRQDPGLGLRLIYFSYDVKMKEKGDIPEGYSVSREKKERFSLILESASTNQTSMYLCASSFLTGEQYFGPGTRLTVT.

This clonotype was detected many times. The J gene is TRBJ1-2, the V gene TRBV10-3; D possibly corresponds to TRBD1 (6 bases). The CDR3 runs 14 residues. Trimming removed 3 bases from V and 4 bases from J, with 12 bases in between. Germline loops: CDR1 ENHRY, CDR2 SYGVKD. CDR3 loop: CAISEMSRGYGYTF. As DNA, the CDR3 is TGTGCCATCAGTGAAATGTCCAGGGGCTATGGCTACACCTTC.

This clonotype was detected many times. V gene TRBV7-3 combines with J gene TRBJ1-1; D is uncertain. The CDR3 is made up of 13 amino acids. The V and J ends lost 5 bases and 2 bases respectively, with 9 bases between them. CDR1 is SGHTA, CDR2 FQGTGA, per germline. The CDR3: CASSKNGNTEAFF. The CDR3 DNA is TGTGCCAGCAGCAAAAACGGAAACACTGAAGCTTTCTTT.